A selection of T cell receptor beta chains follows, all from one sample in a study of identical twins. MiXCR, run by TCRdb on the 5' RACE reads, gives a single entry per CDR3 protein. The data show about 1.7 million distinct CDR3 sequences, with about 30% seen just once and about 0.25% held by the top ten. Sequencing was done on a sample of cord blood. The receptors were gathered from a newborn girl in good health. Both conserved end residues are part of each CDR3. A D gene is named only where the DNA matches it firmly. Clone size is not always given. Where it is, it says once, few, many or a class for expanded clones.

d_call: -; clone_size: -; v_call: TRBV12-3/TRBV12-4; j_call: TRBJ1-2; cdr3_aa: CASSVSPAPGAYGYTF; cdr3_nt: TGTGCCAGCAGCGTTAGCCCCGCCCCGGGAGCCTATGGCTACACCTTC
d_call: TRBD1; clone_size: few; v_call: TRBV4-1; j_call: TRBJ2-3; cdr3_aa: CASSPRDRGADTQYF; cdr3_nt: TGCGCCAGCAGCCCCCGGGACAGGGGTGCAGATACGCAGTATTTT
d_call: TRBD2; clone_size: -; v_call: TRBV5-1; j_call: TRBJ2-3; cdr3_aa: CASSLERLAGKDTQYF; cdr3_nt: TGCGCCAGCAGCTTGGAACGGCTAGCGGGAAAAGATACGCAGTATTTT
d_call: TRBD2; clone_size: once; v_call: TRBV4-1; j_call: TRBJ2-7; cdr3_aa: CASSQDFFPLLAGGPNEQYF; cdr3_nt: TGCGCCAGCAGCCAAGATTTTTTCCCCCTACTAGCGGGGGGGCCCAATGAGCAGTACTTC
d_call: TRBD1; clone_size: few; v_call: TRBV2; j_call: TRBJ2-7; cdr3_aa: CASKTGTGTEQYF; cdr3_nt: TGTGCCAGCAAAACCGGGACAGGTACAGAGCAGTACTTC
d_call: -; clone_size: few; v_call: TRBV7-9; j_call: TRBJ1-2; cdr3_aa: CASSLARGPSYGYTF; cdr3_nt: TGTGCCAGCAGCTTAGCTAGGGGACCTTCCTATGGCTACACCTTC
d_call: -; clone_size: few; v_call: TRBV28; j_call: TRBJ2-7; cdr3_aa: CASSPASVDYEQYF; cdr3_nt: TGTGCCAGCAGTCCGGCTAGCGTAGACTACGAGCAGTACTTC
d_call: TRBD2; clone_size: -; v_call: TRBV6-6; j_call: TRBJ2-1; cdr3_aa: CASSRELAGYNEQFF; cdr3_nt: TGTGCCAGCAGCCGCGAACTAGCGGGGTACAATGAGCAGTTCTTC
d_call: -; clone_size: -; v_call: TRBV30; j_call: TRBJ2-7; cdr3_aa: CAWSLSYEQYF; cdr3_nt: TGTGCCTGGAGTTTGAGCTACGAGCAGTACTTC
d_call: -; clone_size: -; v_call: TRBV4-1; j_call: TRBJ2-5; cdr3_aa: CASSQETKYNEQYF; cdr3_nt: TGCGCCAGCAGCCAAGAAACGAAGTACAATGAGCAGTACTTC
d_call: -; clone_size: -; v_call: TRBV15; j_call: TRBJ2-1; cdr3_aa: CATSRDAGNEQFF; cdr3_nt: TGTGCCACCAGCAGAGATGCTGGCAATGAGCAGTTCTTC
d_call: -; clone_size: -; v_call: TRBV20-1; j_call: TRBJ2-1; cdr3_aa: CSARDFRDPGFF; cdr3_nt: TGCAGTGCTAGAGATTTCCGAGACCCTGGGTTCTTC
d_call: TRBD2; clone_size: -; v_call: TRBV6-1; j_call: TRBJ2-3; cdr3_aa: CAGRGLGLAVADTQYF; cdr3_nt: TGTGCCGGCAGAGGCCTGGGACTAGCGGTCGCAGATACGCAGTATTTT
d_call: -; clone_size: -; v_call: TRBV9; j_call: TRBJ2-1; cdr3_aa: CASSVGASTSSYNEQFF; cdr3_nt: TGTGCCAGCAGCGTAGGGGCTAGCACGAGCTCCTACAATGAGCAGTTCTTC
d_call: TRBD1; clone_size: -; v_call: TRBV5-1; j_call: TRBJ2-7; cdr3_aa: CASSWRTGTGYYEQYF; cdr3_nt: TGCGCCAGCAGCTGGCGAACCGGGACAGGGTACTACGAGCAGTACTTC
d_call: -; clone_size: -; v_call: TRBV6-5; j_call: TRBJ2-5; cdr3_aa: CASSYSGDQETQYF; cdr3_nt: TGTGCCAGCAGTTACTCGGGGGATCAAGAGACCCAGTACTTC
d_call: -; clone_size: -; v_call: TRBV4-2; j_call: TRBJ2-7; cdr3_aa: CASSQDDGVGSYNEQYF; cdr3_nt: TGTGCCAGCAGCCAAGATGACGGGGTGGGGAGCTACAATGAGCAGTACTTC
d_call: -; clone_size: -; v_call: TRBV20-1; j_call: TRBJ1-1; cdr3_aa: CSARTGAWANTEAFF; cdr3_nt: TGCAGTGCTAGGACAGGAGCGTGGGCAAACACTGAAGCTTTCTTT
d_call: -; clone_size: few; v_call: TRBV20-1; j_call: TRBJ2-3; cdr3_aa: CSARDHFGASFTDTQYF; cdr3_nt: TGCAGTGCTAGAGATCATTTCGGGGCTAGTTTCACAGATACGCAGTATTTT
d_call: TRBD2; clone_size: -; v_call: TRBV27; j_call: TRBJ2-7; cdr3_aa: CASSLSRETNEQYF; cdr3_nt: TGTGCCAGCAGTTTATCGCGGGAGACAAACGAGCAGTACTTC
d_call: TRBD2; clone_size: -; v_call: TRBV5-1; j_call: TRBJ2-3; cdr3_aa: CASSSSGSTTDTQYF; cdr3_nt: TGCGCCAGCAGCAGTAGCGGGAGTACGACAGATACGCAGTATTTT
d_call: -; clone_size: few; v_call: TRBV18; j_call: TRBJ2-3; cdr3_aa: CASSLRTKIDTQYF; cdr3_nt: TGTGCCAGCTCACTCCGGACCAAAATAGATACGCAGTATTTT
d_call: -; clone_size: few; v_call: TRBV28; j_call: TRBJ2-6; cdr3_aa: CASREPNRASGANVLTF; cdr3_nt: TGTGCCAGCAGGGAACCTAACAGGGCCTCTGGGGCCAACGTCCTGACTTTC
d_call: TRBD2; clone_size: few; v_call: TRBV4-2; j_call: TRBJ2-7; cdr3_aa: CASSRYRIAGAAYEQYF; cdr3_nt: TGTGCCAGCAGCCGCTACCGAATAGCGGGAGCCGCCTACGAGCAGTACTTC
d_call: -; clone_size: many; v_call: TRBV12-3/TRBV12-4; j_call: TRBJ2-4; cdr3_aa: CASSFRPLGAKNIQYF; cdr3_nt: TGTGCCAGCAGTTTCAGGCCCTTGGGGGCCAAAAACATTCAGTACTTC
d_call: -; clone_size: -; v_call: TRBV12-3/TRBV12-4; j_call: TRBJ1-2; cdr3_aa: CASSLSIGYTF; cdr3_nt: TGTGCCAGCAGTTTATCGATTGGCTACACCTTC
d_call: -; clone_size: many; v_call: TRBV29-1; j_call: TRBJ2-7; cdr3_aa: CSVGEGSHEQYF; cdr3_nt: TGCAGCGTTGGGGAAGGGAGCCACGAGCAGTACTTC
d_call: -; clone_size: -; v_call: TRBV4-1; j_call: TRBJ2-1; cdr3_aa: CASSQDLLLPFQSNEQFF; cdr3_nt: TGCGCCAGCAGCCAAGATCTTTTGCTCCCCTTCCAAAGCAATGAGCAGTTCTTC
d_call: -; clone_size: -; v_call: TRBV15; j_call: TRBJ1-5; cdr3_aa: CATSRVGDLSNQPQHF; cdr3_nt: TGTGCCACCAGCAGAGTTGGGGACCTTAGCAATCAGCCCCAGCATTTT
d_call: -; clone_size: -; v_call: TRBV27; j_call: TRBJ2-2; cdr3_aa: CAWRAGSNTGELFF; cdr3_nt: TGTGCCTGGAGGGCGGGTTCGAACACCGGGGAGCTGTTTTTT
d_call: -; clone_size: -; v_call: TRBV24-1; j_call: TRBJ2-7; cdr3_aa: CATPEVSDGAYEQYF; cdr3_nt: TGTGCCACCCCTGAGGTTTCGGACGGAGCCTACGAGCAGTACTTC
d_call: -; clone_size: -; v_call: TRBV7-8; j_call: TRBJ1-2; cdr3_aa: CASSLPYLGGYTF; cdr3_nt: TGTGCCAGCAGCTTACCCTACCTAGGGGGCTACACCTTC
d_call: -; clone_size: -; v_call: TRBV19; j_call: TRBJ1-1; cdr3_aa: CASSDGSANTEAFF; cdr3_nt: TGTGCCAGTAGCGACGGGAGTGCGAACACTGAAGCTTTCTTT
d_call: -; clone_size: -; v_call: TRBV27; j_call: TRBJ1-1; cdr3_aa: CASMSGENTEAFF; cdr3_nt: TGTGCCAGCATGAGCGGTGAGAACACTGAAGCTTTCTTT
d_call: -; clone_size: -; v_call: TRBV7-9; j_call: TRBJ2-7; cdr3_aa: CASSLVRTGTHPGEQYF; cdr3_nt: TGTGCCAGCAGCTTAGTCCGAACCGGGACACATCCTGGCGAGCAGTACTTC
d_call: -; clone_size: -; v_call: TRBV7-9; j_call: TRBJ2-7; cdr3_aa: CASSLNRWREQYF; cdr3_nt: TGTGCCAGCAGCTTAAACAGGTGGCGAGAGCAGTACTTC
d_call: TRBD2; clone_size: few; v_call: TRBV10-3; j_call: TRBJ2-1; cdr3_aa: CAISGASGYQETQFF; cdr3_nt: TGTGCCATCAGTGGGGCTAGCGGGTACCAAGAGACCCAGTTCTTC
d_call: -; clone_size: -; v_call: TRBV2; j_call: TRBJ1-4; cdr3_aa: CASRGGHPSEKLFF; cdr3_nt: TGTGCCAGCAGGGGGGGACATCCAAGTGAAAAACTGTTTTTT
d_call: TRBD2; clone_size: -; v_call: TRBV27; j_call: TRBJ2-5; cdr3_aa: CASSPFPSGSMPSF; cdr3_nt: TGTGCCAGCAGTCCCTTTCCTAGCGGGAGTATGCCTTCCTTC
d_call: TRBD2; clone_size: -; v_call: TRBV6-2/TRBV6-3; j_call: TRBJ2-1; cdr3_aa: CASSYSSSGRIYNEQFF; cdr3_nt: TGTGCCAGCAGTTACTCGTCTAGCGGGAGAATCTACAATGAGCAGTTCTTC
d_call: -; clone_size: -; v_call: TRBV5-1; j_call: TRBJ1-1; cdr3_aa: CASSLRAGRLSTEAFF; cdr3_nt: TGCGCCAGCAGCTTGAGGGCAGGGAGGCTGTCCACTGAAGCTTTCTTT
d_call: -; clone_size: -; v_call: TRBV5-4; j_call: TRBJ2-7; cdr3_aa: CASSLGLVTHQQYF; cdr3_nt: TGTGCCAGCAGCTTGGGACTAGTAACCCACCAGCAGTACTTC
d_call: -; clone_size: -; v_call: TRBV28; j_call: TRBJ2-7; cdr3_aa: CASRTPGHAAYEQYF; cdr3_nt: TGTGCCAGCAGGACTCCGGGACATGCGGCTTACGAGCAGTACTTC
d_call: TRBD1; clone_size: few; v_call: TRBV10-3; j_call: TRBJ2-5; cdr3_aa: CAISESSRGQLETQYF; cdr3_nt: TGTGCCATCAGTGAGTCGAGCAGGGGGCAGTTGGAGACCCAGTACTTC
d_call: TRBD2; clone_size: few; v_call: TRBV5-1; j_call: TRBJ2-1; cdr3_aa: CASSWRALAGGKLPLNEQFF; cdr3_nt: TGCGCCAGCAGCTGGAGGGCACTAGCGGGGGGGAAATTGCCACTTAATGAGCAGTTCTTC
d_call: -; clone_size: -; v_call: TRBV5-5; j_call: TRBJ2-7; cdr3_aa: CAGSLGLRAYNEQYF; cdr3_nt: TGTGCCGGCAGCTTGGGGCTTAGGGCCTACAATGAGCAGTACTTC
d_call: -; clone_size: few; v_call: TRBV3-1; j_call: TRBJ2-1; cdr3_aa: CASSHAGHVRYEQFF; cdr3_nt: TGTGCCAGCAGCCACGCGGGACACGTACGGTATGAGCAGTTCTTC
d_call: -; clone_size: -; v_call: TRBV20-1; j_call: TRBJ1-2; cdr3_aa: CSASPPGSALYGYTF; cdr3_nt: TGCAGTGCTAGCCCCCCAGGGTCAGCCCTTTATGGCTACACCTTC